The rows below give T cell receptor beta chains drawn from one sample of a study of shared clonotypes between healthy human individuals. Clones were sequenced by immunoSEQ multiplex PCR, and TCRdb holds only the in-frame ones, with some missing. The sample carries around 1 million clones, around 80% recorded once. The sample was memory CD4+ T cells sorted from blood. Every receptor here comes from a man aged 18-30 years in good health. Both conserved end residues are part of each CDR3.

TRBJ1-5,TRBV5-5,CASRTDSSNQPQHF
TRBJ2-3,TRBV25-1,CASSPWAGVTDTQYF
TRBJ2-1,TRBV7-2,CASSFTLNNEQFF
TRBJ2-7,TRBV27,CASSVASSYEQYF
TRBJ2-5,TRBV10-3,CAISDLAGGQVTQYF
TRBJ2-2,TRBV4-1,CASSQVLSTETGELFF
TRBJ2-3,TRBV25-1,CASSTSGGTDTQYF
TRBJ1-2,TRBV6-1,CASSEGTVGGYTF
TRBJ1-1,TRBV30,CAWGQGGTEAFF
TRBJ1-4,TRBV5-6,CASSLEGQGARGKLFF
TRBJ2-1,TRBV20-1,CSASLVAEQFF
TRBJ2-7,TRBV18,CASSPLAGGSREQYF
TRBJ1-5,TRBV6-1,CASSEGTASNQPQHF
TRBJ2-7,TRBV5-1,CASSLIPGLVDEQYF
TRBJ1-5,TRBV7-2,CASSPGRGGNQPQHF
TRBJ2-5,TRBV5-4,CASSAGTGGPETQYF
TRBJ1-2,TRBV6-5,CASSHREGYGYTF
TRBJ1-5,TRBV28,CASSLYRMNSNQPQHF
TRBJ2-3,TRBV9,CASSVEPGGFGTDTQYF
TRBJ2-6,TRBV30,CAWTSGANVLTF
TRBJ2-7,TRBV27,CASSLRGTGGSETEF
TRBJ1-2,TRBV5-1,CASRAGTEAGGYTF